This entry lists 14 T cell receptor beta chains sequenced from one sample in a study of neoadjuvant nivolumab and ipilimumab in lung cancer. Sequenced by immunoSEQ multiplex PCR; TCRdb stores in-frame clones only, minus some. The sample includes approximately 23,000 clones, less than 85% seen only once; the top ten take around 23%. Specimen: peripheral blood, collected before neoadjuvant nivolumab, alone or with ipilimumab. The receptors originated from an adult with non-small cell lung cancer.

The rearrangement uses TRBV7-2 and TRBJ1-4; perhaps TRBD1 as D (5 bases). V was shortened by 4 bases and J by 7 bases, with 10 bases between the two germline ends. CDR1 and CDR2 from the germline V gene are SGHTA and FQGNSA. CDR3 size: 13 residues. DNA for the CDR3: TGTGCCAGCAGCTCAAGGACATCTGAAAAACTGTTTTTT. Protein product: CASSSRTSEKLFF. The full variable domain, completed using reference TRBV7-2 and TRBJ1-4, is GAGVSQSPSNKVTEKGKDVELRCDPISGHTALYWYRQSLGQGLEFLIYFQGNSAPDKSGLPSDRFSAERTGGSVSTLTIQRTQQEDSAVYLCASSSRTSEKLFFGSGTQLSVL.

About this clone: The sample holds other DNA sequences that translate to the same CDR3. The chain recombines TRBV18 with TRBJ2-6, with 9 bases aligning to TRBD1. This CDR3 is 16 amino acids long. J gave up 3 bases and V 3 bases, and 3 bases lay outside the gene matches. The germline gives CDR1 KGHSH, CDR2 LQKENI. The chain's CDR3 is CASSPGQGSGANVLTF. CDR3 nucleotide sequence: TGTGCCAGCTCACCGGGACAGGGAAGTGGGGCCAACGTCCTGACTTTC. The full variable domain, with the rest looked up from reference TRBV18 and TRBJ2-6, is NAGVMQNPRHLVRRRGQEARLRCSPMKGHSHVYWYRQLPEEGLKFMVYLQKENIIDESGMPKERFSAEFPKEGPSILRIQQVVRGDSAAYFCASSPGQGSGANVLTFGAGSRLTVL.

This rearrangement joins TRBV6-1 to TRBJ1-1; 9 positions agree with TRBD1. The germline CDR1 and CDR2 sequences are MNHNS and SASEGT. J was trimmed by 2 bases and V by 4 bases; bases with no gene match: 8. This CDR3 has 16 residues. The CDR3 here is CASSATPGQGNTEAFF. The CDR3 DNA follows: TGTGCCAGCAGTGCAACCCCGGGACAGGGTAACACTGAAGCTTTCTTT.

V and J are TRBV11-3 and TRBJ2-5, with D possibly called TRBD1 or TRBD2 (5 bases each). The germline V gene encodes CDR1 SGHNT and CDR2 YENEEA. This CDR3 is built from 15 residues. Trimming left V 5 bases short and J 7 bases short, with 20 bases between. For the CDR3, the DNA is TGTGCCAGCAGCGCTGCCGGGACGGCCGGAGGGACCCAGTACTTC. Translating it yields CASSAAGTAGGTQYF.

The chain couples TRBV9 to TRBJ1-1, with 7 bases lining up with TRBD1. The CDR3 has 15 amino acids. The junction had 7 bases not matched to a gene; V was cut back by 4 bases and J by 1 base. CDR1 is SGDLS, CDR2 YYNGEE, per germline. This CDR3 reads CASSSAGTENTEAFF. The CDR3 DNA sequence: TGTGCCAGCAGCTCCGCCGGGACAGAGAACACTGAAGCTTTCTTT.

The chain carries TRBV5-5 and TRBJ2-4, with D possibly being TRBD1 (5 bases). Germline loops: CDR1 SGHKS, CDR2 YYEKEE (reference sequence). V was trimmed by 2 bases and J by 5 bases, leaving 14 bases between them. This CDR3 comprises 15 residues. CDR3 nucleotide sequence: TGTGCCAGCAGCTTAGATGGCCAGGGCCAAAACATTCAGTACTTC. This translates into CASSLDGQGQNIQYF.

The rearrangement joins TRBV19 to TRBJ2-3; 8 bases map to TRBD1. CDR3 length: 14 residues. Germline CDR1 reads LNHDA; CDR2 reads SQIVND (reference sequence). The junction had 5 bases not matched to a gene; V was cut back by 6 bases and J by 3 bases. The CDR3 reads CASRMRQGTDTQYF. The CDR3 coding sequence is TGTGCCAGTAGAATGAGACAGGGGACAGATACGCAGTATTTT.

This clone came up once. The CDR3 here is CASSPGLAGVYNEQFF. CDR3 nucleotides: TGCGCCAGCAGCCCTGGACTAGCGGGAGTCTACAATGAGCAGTTCTTC. V gene TRBV5-1 combines with J gene TRBJ2-1; 13 positions match TRBD2. V was clipped by 4 bases and J by 3 bases; unmatched bases: 4. Germline-derived CDR1 and CDR2 are SGHRS and YFSETQ. The CDR3 has 16 residues. Drawing the rest from reference TRBV5-1 and TRBJ2-1, the complete variable domain is KAGVTQTPRYLIKTRGQQVTLSCSPISGHRSVSWYQQTPGQGLQFLFEYFSETQRNKGNFPGRFSGRQFSNSRSEMNVSTLELGDSALYLCASSPGLAGVYNEQFFGPGTRLTVL.

The rearrangement links TRBV7-2 to TRBJ1-2; D might be TRBD1 (6 bases). The CDR3 has 12 amino acids. The V gene lost 5 bases and the J gene lost 4 bases, with 8 bases spanning the gap. The germline CDR1 and CDR2 sequences are SGHTA and FQGNSA. In DNA form, the CDR3 reads TGTGCCAGCAGCGTACAGGGCTATGGCTACACCTTC. Translated, it gives CASSVQGYGYTF.

The rearrangement links TRBV30 to TRBJ2-5, with TRBD2 matching 12 bases. The V gene end was trimmed by 4 bases and the J gene end by 5 bases; junction bases not matched to a gene: 8. The CDR3 runs 15 residues. CDR1 and CDR2 from the germline V gene are GTSNPN and SVGIG (reference sequence). CDR3 amino acids: CAWNPGTSGWETQYF. The CDR3 nucleotides read TGTGCCTGGAACCCTGGGACTAGCGGGTGGGAGACCCAGTACTTC.

This rearrangement joins TRBV11-3 to TRBJ2-7, with TRBD2 identical over 7 bases. The V and J ends lost 7 bases and 0 bases, in that order; junction bases with no gene match: 6. This CDR3 is built from 14 residues. CDR1 is SGHNT, CDR2 YENEEA, per germline. CDR3 sequence (DNA): TGTGCCAGCACCCCGAGCGGGGTCTCCTACGAGCAGTACTTC. It codes for CASTPSGVSYEQYF.

CDR3 loop: CASSSNPGQGNEKLFF. CDR3 in DNA: TGCGCCAGCAGCTCGAACCCGGGACAGGGTAATGAAAAACTGTTTTTT. The chain recombines TRBV5-1 with TRBJ1-4; 9 positions match TRBD1. The CDR3 loop spans 16 amino acids. Germline CDR1 is SGHRS and CDR2 is YFSETQ. V was pared by 3 bases and J by 4 bases, with 7 bases of the junction left unmatched.

This chain joins TRBV5-1 and TRBJ2-2; 11 nucleotides align to TRBD2. V was pared by 4 bases and J by 1 base, with 9 bases of the junction left unmatched. CDR1 SGHRS and CDR2 YFSETQ come from the germline V gene. This CDR3 spans 18 amino acids. CDR3 sequence reads: CASSVHPGTSGNTGELFF. The CDR3, as DNA: TGCGCCAGCAGCGTCCACCCCGGGACTAGCGGGAACACCGGGGAGCTGTTTTTT.

The chain employs TRBV28 and TRBJ2-1, with D uncertain. Germline CDR1 reads MDHEN; CDR2 reads SYDVKM. CDR3 size: 16 residues. The V gene lost 0 bases and the J gene lost 4 bases, with 13 bases spanning the gap. The DNA for the CDR3 is TGTGCCAGCAGTTTATGGCAGACTTACCTTTACAATGAGCAGTTCTTC. Residues: CASSLWQTYLYNEQFF.